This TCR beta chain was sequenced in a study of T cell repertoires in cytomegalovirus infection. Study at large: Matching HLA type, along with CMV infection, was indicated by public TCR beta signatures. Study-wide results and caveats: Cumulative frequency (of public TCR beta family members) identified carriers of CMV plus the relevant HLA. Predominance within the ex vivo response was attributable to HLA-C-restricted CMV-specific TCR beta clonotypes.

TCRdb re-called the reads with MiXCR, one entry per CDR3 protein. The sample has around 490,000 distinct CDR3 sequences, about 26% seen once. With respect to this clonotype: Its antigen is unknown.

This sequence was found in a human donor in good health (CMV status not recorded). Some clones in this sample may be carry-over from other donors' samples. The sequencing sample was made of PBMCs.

This chain's CDR3 is CASSFTGGSYEQYF. CDR3 sequence (DNA): TGTGCCAGCAGCTTCACAGGGGGATCCTACGAGCAGTACTTC. The chain is built from TRBV7-2 and TRBJ2-7, with TRBD1 identical over 8 bases. The CDR3 extends over 14 amino acids. Germline values: CDR1 SGHTA, CDR2 FQGNSA. J was trimmed by 1 base and V by 3 bases; bases with no gene match: 2.